Below are 8 T cell receptor beta chains sequenced from a single sample in a study of T-cell memory formation after mild COVID-19. TCRdb analysed the 5' RACE reads with MiXCR anew, one entry per CDR3 protein. The sample records about 300,000 distinct CDR3 sequences, roughly a fifth being singletons. The sequenced material came from PBMCs or a T cell subset sorted from them (not recorded which). All receptors derive from a young man who had mild COVID-19 (a few samples of this study predate the infection). Cell type and time point are not known.

The table lists this clonotype with a few counts. The chain is built from TRBV4-3 and TRBJ1-6, with D hard to call. Germline V gene data show CDR1 as LGHNA and CDR2 as YSLEER. The CDR3 covers 17 residues. V lost 0 bases to trimming and J lost 10 bases, with 19 bases between them. The chain's CDR3 is CASSQDAENGRISPLHF. The CDR3 DNA reads TGCGCCAGCAGCCAAGACGCGGAGAACGGTCGAATATCACCCCTCCACTTT.

V is TRBV12-3 or TRBV12-4 and J is TRBJ1-4; 8 nucleotides line up with TRBD1. Trimming removed 5 bases from V and 7 bases from J; junction bases left unmatched: 9. The CDR3 has 15 residues. In DNA, the CDR3 is TGTGCCAGCAGTCTCAGGTGGACAGGGATTGAAAAACTGTTTTTT. This codes for CASSLRWTGIEKLFF.

This CDR3 is CASSYSLAGGYEQYV. DNA of the CDR3: TGTGCCAGCAGTTACTCACTAGCGGGGGGCTACGAGCAGTACGTC. This chain uses TRBV6-5 with TRBJ2-7, with 12 bases matching TRBD2. The J segment lost 3 bases and the V segment lost 0 bases, leaving 0 bases of the junction unmatched. The V gene's germline CDR1 is MNHEY and CDR2 SVGAGI. This CDR3 contains 15 residues.

This clonotype was found a few times. This sequence joins TRBV5-1 and TRBJ2-2; D might be TRBD2 (5 bases). The CDR3 is 16 residues long. The germline gives CDR1 SGHRS, CDR2 YFSETQ. Trimming removed 2 bases at V and 4 bases at J, with 15 bases between. CDR3 region: CASSFRDEGLTGELFF. CDR3 in DNA: TGCGCCAGCAGCTTTCGGGATGAGGGCCTCACCGGGGAGCTGTTTTTT.

The V call is TRBV7-9, the J call TRBJ2-5; no firm D call. The CDR3 consists of 14 residues. V was cut by 2 bases and J by 2 bases, with 9 bases left in between. Germline-derived CDR1 and CDR2 are SEHNR and FQNEAQ (reference sequence). This CDR3 reads CASSLRNLQETQYF. DNA for the CDR3: TGTGCCAGCAGCTTACGGAATCTTCAAGAGACCCAGTACTTC. Full variable domain (outside the CDR3, taken from reference TRBV7-9 and TRBJ2-5): DTGVSQNPRHKITKRGQNVTFRCDPISEHNRLYWYRQTLGQGPEFLTYFQNEAQLEKSRLLSDRFSAERPKGSFSTLEIQRTEQGDSAMYLCASSLRNLQETQYFGPGTRLLVL.

The chain combines TRBV12-3 or TRBV12-4 with TRBJ2-3; a possible D gene is TRBD1 (6 bases). This CDR3 comprises 12 residues. The V end was cut by 6 bases, the J end by 5 bases, with 9 bases between. CDR3 sequence (DNA): TGTGCCAGCAGGGAACAGGGAGATACGCAGTATTTT. It codes for CASREQGDTQYF.

The rearrangement joins TRBV5-1 to TRBJ2-3, with D uncertain. Germline CDR1 SGHRS, CDR2 YFSETQ. Trimming cost V 5 bases and J 5 bases, with 15 bases left between them. CDR3 length: 14 amino acids. Written as DNA, the CDR3 is TGCGCCAGCAGAGGTCTAGTCTTTCTAGATACGCAGTATTTT. Its protein is CASRGLVFLDTQYF.

The chain couples TRBV10-3 to TRBJ1-3, with D hard to call. CDR1 is ENHRY, CDR2 SYGVKD, per germline. The CDR3 length is 15 residues. V was cut by 1 base and J by 0 bases, with 7 bases left in between. The CDR3 loop reads CAISELESSGNTIYF. DNA for the CDR3: TGTGCCATCAGTGAGTTGGAGAGCTCTGGAAACACCATATATTTT.